This T cell receptor beta chain was recovered during a study of T-cell reconstitution after alpha-beta-depleted transplantation in children. This clonotype was counted many times. Trimming pared 7 bases from V and 6 bases from J, leaving 12 bases between. This CDR3 has 12 residues. The germline V gene encodes CDR1 SGHRS and CDR2 YFSETQ. A TCRbeta library incorporating unique molecular identifiers was prepared. One entry per CDR3 protein results from TCRdb running MiXCR on the PCR reads. Here the sample spans about 360,000 distinct CDR3 sequences, roughly 14% being singletons. The chain is built from TRBV5-1 and TRBJ2-3; no reliable D call. The specimen was PBMCs, collected from the stem cell graft. The receptor was isolated from a human donor who donated a stem cell graft to a child with Fanconi anemia. Here the CDR3 reads CASRVSLDTQYF. DNA of the CDR3: TGCGCCAGCCGAGTTAGCCTCGATACGCAGTATTTT.